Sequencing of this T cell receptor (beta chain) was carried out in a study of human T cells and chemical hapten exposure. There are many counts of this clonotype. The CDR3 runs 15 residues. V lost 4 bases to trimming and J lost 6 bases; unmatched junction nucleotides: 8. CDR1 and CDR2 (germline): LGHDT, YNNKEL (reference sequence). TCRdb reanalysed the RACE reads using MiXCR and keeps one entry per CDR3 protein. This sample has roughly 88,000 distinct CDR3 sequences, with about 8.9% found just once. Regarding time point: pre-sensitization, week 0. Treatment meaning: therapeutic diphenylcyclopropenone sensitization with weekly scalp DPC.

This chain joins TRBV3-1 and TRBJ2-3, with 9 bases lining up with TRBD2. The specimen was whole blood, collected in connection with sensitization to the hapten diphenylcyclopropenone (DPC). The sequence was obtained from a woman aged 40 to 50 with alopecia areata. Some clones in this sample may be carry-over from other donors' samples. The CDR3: CASSRGTSWSDTQYF. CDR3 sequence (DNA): TGTGCCAGCAGCCGAGGGACTAGCTGGTCGGATACGCAGTATTTT.